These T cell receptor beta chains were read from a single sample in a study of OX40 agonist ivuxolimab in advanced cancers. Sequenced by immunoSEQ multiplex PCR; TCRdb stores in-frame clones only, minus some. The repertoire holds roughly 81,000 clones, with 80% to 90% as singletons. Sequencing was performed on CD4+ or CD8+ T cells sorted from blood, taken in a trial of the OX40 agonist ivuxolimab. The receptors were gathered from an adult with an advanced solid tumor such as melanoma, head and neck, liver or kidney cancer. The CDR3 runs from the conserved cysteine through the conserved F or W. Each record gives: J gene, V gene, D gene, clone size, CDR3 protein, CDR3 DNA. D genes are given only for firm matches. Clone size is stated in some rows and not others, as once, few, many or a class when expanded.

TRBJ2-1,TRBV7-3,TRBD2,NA,CASSSPGGNEQFF,TGTGCCAGCAGCTCCCCGGGGGGGAATGAGCAGTTCTTC
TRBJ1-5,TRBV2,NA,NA,CASSGSRQPQHF,TGTGCCAGCAGTGGCAGTCGACAGCCCCAGCATTTT
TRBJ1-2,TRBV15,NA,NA,CATSRESGDGYGYTF,TGTGCCACCAGCAGAGAATCAGGGGATGGCTATGGCTACACCTTC
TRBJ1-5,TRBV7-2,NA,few,CASSLSWDGSNQPQHF,TGTGCCAGCAGCTTATCTTGGGACGGAAGCAATCAGCCCCAGCATTTT
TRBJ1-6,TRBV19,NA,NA,CASSLTGYNSPLHF,TGTGCCAGTAGCCTAACCGGGTATAATTCACCCCTCCACTTT
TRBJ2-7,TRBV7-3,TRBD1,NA,CASSFRTGKGSRSYEQYF,TGTGCCAGCAGCTTCCGGACAGGGAAAGGGAGTAGGAGCTACGAGCAGTACTTC
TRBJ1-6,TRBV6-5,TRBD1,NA,CASRRRDSYSPLHF,TGTGCCAGCAGACGCCGGGACAGTTATTCACCCCTCCACTTT
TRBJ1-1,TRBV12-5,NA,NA,CASGREGKRAEAFF,TGTGCTAGTGGACGTGAGGGCAAGAGGGCTGAAGCTTTCTTT
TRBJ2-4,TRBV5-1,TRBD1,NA,CASSWGGQGENIQYF,TGCGCCAGCAGCTGGGGAGGACAGGGCGAAAACATTCAGTACTTC
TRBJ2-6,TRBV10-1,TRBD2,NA,CASSGGAGKGSGANVLTF,TGCGCCAGCAGTGGCGGAGCGGGGAAGGGCTCTGGGGCCAACGTCCTGACTTTC
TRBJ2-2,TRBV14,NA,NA,CASSQMPGQNTGELFF,TGTGCCAGCAGCCAAATGCCGGGACAAAACACCGGGGAGCTGTTTTTT
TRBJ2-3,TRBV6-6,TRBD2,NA,CASIEREGRDTQYF,TGTGCCAGCATTGAGCGGGAGGGACGAGATACGCAGTATTTT
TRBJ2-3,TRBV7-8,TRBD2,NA,CASSLRTSGVSTDTQYF,TGTGCCAGCAGCCTCCGGACTAGCGGGGTTAGCACAGATACGCAGTATTTT
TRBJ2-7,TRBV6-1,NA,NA,CASSDSDMSYEQYF,TGTGCCAGCAGTGACTCCGACATGTCCTACGAGCAGTACTTC
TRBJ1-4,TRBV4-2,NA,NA,CASSQERSGDRRFF,TGTGCCAGCAGCCAAGAAAGGAGCGGTGACAGGCGATTTTTT
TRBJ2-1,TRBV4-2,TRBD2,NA,CASSLTGGAYNEQFF,TGTGCCAGCAGCCTGACGGGGGGGGCCTACAATGAGCAGTTCTTC
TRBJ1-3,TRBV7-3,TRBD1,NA,CASSTLYRGPGNTIYF,TGTGCCAGCAGCACCCTCTACAGGGGTCCAGGAAACACCATATATTTT
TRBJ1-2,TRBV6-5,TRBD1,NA,CASSLWTGGGYTF,TGTGCCAGCAGCCTCTGGACAGGGGGTGGCTACACCTTC
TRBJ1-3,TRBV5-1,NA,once,CASGEGRMAPGNTIYF,TGCGCCAGCGGGGAGGGCAGGATGGCTCCTGGAAACACCATATATTTT
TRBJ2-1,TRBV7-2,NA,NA,CASSPGPSRDNEQFF,TGTGCCAGCAGCCCAGGACCCTCAAGGGACAATGAGCAGTTCTTC
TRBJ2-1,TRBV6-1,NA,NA,CASSGAPAQFF,TGTGCCAGCAGTGGGGCGCCAGCCCAGTTCTTC
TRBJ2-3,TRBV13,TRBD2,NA,CASSERPLGGGRDTDTQYF,TGTGCCAGCAGCGAGAGACCGCTTGGCGGGGGGCGCGACACAGATACGCAGTATTTT
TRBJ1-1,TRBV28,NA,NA,CASSFRGADTEAFF,TGTGCCAGCAGTTTTAGGGGCGCTGACACTGAAGCTTTCTTT
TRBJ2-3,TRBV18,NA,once,CASSPLRTDTQYF,TGTGCCAGCTCACCATTACGAACAGATACGCAGTATTTT
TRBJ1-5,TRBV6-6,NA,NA,CASSYSGTGNQPQHF,TGTGCCAGCAGTTACTCCGGCACTGGCAATCAGCCCCAGCATTTT
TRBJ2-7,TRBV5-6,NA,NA,CASSFWGSEQYF,TGTGCCAGCAGCTTTTGGGGGAGCGAGCAGTACTTC
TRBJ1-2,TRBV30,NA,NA,CAWSEARIGRVDGYTF,TGTGCCTGGAGTGAGGCGCGGATCGGCAGGGTGGATGGCTACACCTTC
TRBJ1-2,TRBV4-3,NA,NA,CASSQDQAGAYYGYTF,TGCGCCAGCAGCCAAGATCAGGCGGGCGCGTACTATGGCTACACCTTC
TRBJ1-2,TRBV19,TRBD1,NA,CASSILAADRGYGYTF,TGTGCCAGTAGTATACTAGCTGCGGACAGGGGGTATGGCTACACCTTC
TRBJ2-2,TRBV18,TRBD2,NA,CASSPEAGGSFANTGELFF,TGTGCCAGCTCACCAGAAGCGGGGGGTTCCTTCGCGAACACCGGGGAGCTGTTTTTT
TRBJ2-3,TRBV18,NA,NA,CASSPPRGDDNTDTQYF,TGTGCCAGCTCACCACCGCGGGGCGATGACAACACAGATACGCAGTATTTT
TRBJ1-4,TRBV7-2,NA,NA,CASSRYDKANEKLFF,TGTGCCAGCAGCCGGTATGATAAGGCTAATGAAAAACTGTTTTTT
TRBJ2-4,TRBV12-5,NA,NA,CASGLWQGRDHIQYF,TGTGCTAGTGGTTTGTGGCAGGGGAGGGATCACATTCAGTACTTC
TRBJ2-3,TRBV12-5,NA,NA,CASVLGKMTSTDTQYF,TGTGCTAGTGTACTCGGGAAGATGACTAGCACAGATACGCAGTATTTT
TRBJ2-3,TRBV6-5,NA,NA,CASTQRDSLTDTQYF,TGTGCCAGCACCCAAAGAGACAGCCTTACAGATACGCAGTATTTT
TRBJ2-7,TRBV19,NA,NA,CASSIGPSEGYEQYF,TGTGCCAGTAGTATAGGCCCCTCGGAGGGCTACGAGCAGTACTTC
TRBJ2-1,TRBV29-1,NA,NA,CSGLAPSSYNEQFF,TGCAGCGGTCTAGCCCCCAGCTCCTACAATGAGCAGTTCTTC
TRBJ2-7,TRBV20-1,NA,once,CSARDEYEQYF,TGCAGTGCTAGAGATGAATACGAGCAGTACTTC
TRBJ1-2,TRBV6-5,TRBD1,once,CASSLDRGRKGGYTF,TGTGCCAGCAGCCTAGACAGGGGGCGGAAAGGAGGCTACACCTTC
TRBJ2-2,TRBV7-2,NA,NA,CASSLGGRGTGELFF,TGTGCCAGCAGCTTAGGGGGTAGGGGCACCGGGGAGCTGTTTTTT
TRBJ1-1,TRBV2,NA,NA,CASSEAGVPEAFF,TGTGCCAGCAGTGAAGCGGGGGTCCCCGAAGCTTTCTTT
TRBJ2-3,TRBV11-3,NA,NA,CASSFPAPDGDTQYF,TGTGCCAGCAGCTTCCCGGCCCCCGACGGAGATACGCAGTATTTT
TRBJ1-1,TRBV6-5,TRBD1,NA,CASSYGGGETEAFF,TGTGCCAGCAGTTACGGAGGGGGCGAGACTGAAGCTTTCTTT
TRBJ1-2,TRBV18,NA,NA,CASSPSENYGYTF,TGTGCCAGCTCACCCTCGGAGAACTATGGCTACACCTTC
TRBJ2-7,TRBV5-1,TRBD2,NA,CASSLGTSGGGLSYEQYF,TGCGCCAGCAGCTTGGGGACTAGCGGGGGCGGACTTTCCTACGAGCAGTACTTC
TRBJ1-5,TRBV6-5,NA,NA,CASRRTGGTPQHF,TGTGCCAGCAGGAGGACGGGGGGAACGCCCCAGCATTTT
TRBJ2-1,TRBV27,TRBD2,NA,CASSLSSGGGDEQFF,TGTGCCAGCAGTTTATCGAGCGGGGGGGGAGATGAGCAGTTCTTC
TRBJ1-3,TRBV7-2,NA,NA,CASSPVEGATGNTIYF,TGTGCCAGCAGCCCCGTAGAAGGGGCAACTGGAAACACCATATATTTT
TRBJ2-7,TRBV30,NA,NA,CAWRSRPGDTSEEQYF,TGTGCCTGGAGGTCAAGACCTGGCGACACCTCGGAAGAGCAGTACTTC
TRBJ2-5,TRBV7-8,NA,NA,CASTLGGGVQETQYF,TGTGCCAGCACCCTGGGAGGGGGTGTCCAAGAGACCCAGTACTTC
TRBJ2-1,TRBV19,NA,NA,CASSPTPYNEQFF,TGTGCCAGTAGTCCGACCCCCTACAATGAGCAGTTCTTC
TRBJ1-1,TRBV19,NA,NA,CASSPPRTRGEAFF,TGTGCCAGTAGTCCCCCCCGGACTAGGGGTGAAGCTTTCTTT
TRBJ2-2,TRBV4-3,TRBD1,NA,CASSQGGFSGGLNTGELFF,TGCGCCAGCAGCCAAGGGGGCTTCTCAGGGGGCCTGAACACCGGGGAGCTGTTTTTT
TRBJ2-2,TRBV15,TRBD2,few,CATSTLAGINTGELFF,TGTGCCACCAGTACCTTAGCGGGTATAAACACCGGGGAGCTGTTTTTT
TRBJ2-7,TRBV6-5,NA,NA,CASVVGGSSYEQYF,TGTGCCAGCGTGGTGGGGGGTAGCTCCTACGAGCAGTACTTC
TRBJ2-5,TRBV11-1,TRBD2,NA,CASSLAGGLGQETQYF,TGTGCCAGCAGCTTAGCCGGGGGACTAGGCCAAGAGACCCAGTACTTC
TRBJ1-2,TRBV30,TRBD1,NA,CAWSGTGNYGYTF,TGTGCCTGGAGTGGGACAGGAAACTATGGCTACACCTTC